This T cell receptor (beta chain) is drawn from a study of identical twins. The CDR3 is made up of 14 amino acids. The germline gives CDR1 SGHRS, CDR2 YFSETQ. Points on this clonotype: Sequence at one end of the junction differs from germline and may be a read error.

One entry per CDR3 protein, called by TCRdb with MiXCR from the 5' RACE reads. The sample has about 1.7 million distinct CDR3 sequences, under 35% seen once; the top ten hold roughly 0.3%. The sequence was collected from a newborn girl in good health. V and J are TRBV5-1 and TRBJ2-1; D may be TRBD1 (5 bases). The sample consisted of cord blood. The CDR3 nucleotides are TGCGCCGGCAGCTTGAGGAACCAGGGAAATGAGCAGTTCTTC. Protein sequence: CAGSLRNQGNEQFF.